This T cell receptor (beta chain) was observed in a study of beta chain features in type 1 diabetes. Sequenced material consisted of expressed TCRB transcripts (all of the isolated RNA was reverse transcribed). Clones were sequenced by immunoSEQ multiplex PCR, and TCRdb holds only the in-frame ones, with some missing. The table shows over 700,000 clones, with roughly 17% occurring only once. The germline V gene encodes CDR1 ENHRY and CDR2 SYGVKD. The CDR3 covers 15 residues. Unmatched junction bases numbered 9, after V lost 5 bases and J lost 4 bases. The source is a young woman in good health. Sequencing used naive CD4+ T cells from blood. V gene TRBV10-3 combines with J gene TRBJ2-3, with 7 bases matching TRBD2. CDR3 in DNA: TGTGCCATCAGTACCCTTACCGCGGGAGCAGATACGCAGTATTTT. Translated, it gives CAISTLTAGADTQYF.